These 10 T cell receptor beta chains were sequenced from one sample in a study of identical twins' blood T cells. One entry per CDR3 protein results from TCRdb running MiXCR on the 5' RACE reads. The sample includes hundreds of thousands of distinct CDR3 sequences, 25% to 35% of them seen just once. The specimen sequenced was PBMCs. The receptors stem from a woman between 18 and 49 years old in good health.

This clonotype was counted ten times or more. This chain links TRBV12-3 or TRBV12-4 with TRBJ2-7; D remains ambiguous. This CDR3 is 11 amino acids long. V dropped 3 bases and J dropped 6 bases, with 6 bases sitting between them. The CDR3 DNA reads TGTGCCAGCAGTTTGATGGGCGAGCAGTACTTC. Amino acid sequence: CASSLMGEQYF.

The chain carries TRBV9 and TRBJ1-2; D is unresolved. This CDR3 is 17 amino acids long. Germline CDR1 SGDLS, CDR2 YYNGEE. Between the trimmed V and J ends, which lost 9 bases and 5 bases, there was a span of 29 bases. CDR3 sequence reads: CANGRWWSASESYGYTF. CDR3 DNA sequence: TGTGCCAACGGCAGATGGTGGAGCGCTTCAGAGAGTTATGGCTACACCTTC.

This clonotype has more than one count but fewer than ten. This chain joins TRBV7-2 and TRBJ1-1, with D possibly matching TRBD1 (5 bases). Trimming stripped 1 base from V and 10 bases from J, with 16 bases between. The germline V gene has CDR1 SGHTA and CDR2 FQGNSA. This CDR3 has 14 residues. The DNA of the CDR3 is TGTGCCAGCAGCTTAGGACGGGGGACGATAGGAGCTTTCTTT. Its protein is CASSLGRGTIGAFF.

This clonotype came up a few times. The gene calls are TRBV7-2 and TRBJ2-3; D unclear. Per germline, CDR1 SGHTA and CDR2 FQGNSA. The V end was cut by 7 bases, the J end by 1 base, with 9 bases between. The CDR3 covers 13 residues. CDR3 bases: TGTGCCAGCAATTATCGGGGCACAGATACGCAGTATTTT. Translated, it gives CASNYRGTDTQYF.

The chain employs TRBV14 and TRBJ1-2; no definite D call. Germline values: CDR1 SGHDN, CDR2 FVKESK. The CDR3 runs to 14 residues. The V end was cut by 1 base, the J end by 4 bases, with 10 bases between. CDR3 sequence: CASSQVAGLYGYTF. The CDR3 nucleotides read TGTGCCAGCAGCCAAGTTGCAGGTCTCTATGGCTACACCTTC. The whole variable domain, filled in from reference TRBV14 and TRBJ1-2, reads EAGVTQFPSHSVIEKGQTVTLRCDPISGHDNLYWYRRVMGKEIKFLLHFVKESKQDESGMPNNRFLAERTGGTYSTLKVQPAELEDSGVYFCASSQVAGLYGYTFGSGTRLTVV.

This clonotype was observed a few times. V usage is TRBV6-2 or TRBV6-3 and J usage is TRBJ2-3; D remains ambiguous. V was shortened by 2 bases and J by 4 bases, with 13 bases between the two germline ends. This CDR3 region has 15 residues. CDR1 and CDR2 from the germline V gene are MNHEY and SVGEGT. The CDR3 is CASSYGPEAADTQYF. In nucleotides, the CDR3 is TGTGCCAGCAGTTACGGGCCAGAGGCTGCAGATACGCAGTATTTT.

V is TRBV6-5 and J is TRBJ2-2; maybe TRBD1 (5 bases). There are 14 residues in the CDR3. Germline values: CDR1 MNHEY, CDR2 SVGAGI. Trimming pared 5 bases from V and 2 bases from J, leaving 9 bases between. CDR3 DNA: TGTGCCAGCAGTATGACAGCTAACACCGGGGAGCTGTTTTTT. Translating gives CASSMTANTGELFF.

This clonotype occurred a few times. J is TRBJ2-3 and V is TRBV5-1, with TRBD2 identical over 12 bases. The CDR3 is 16 amino acids. Germline loops: CDR1 SGHRS, CDR2 YFSETQ. J was trimmed by 3 bases and V by 4 bases; bases with no gene match: 6. Here the CDR3 DNA reads TGCGCCAGCAGCGCCGGACTAGCGGGGTTAACAGATACGCAGTATTTT. Its protein product is CASSAGLAGLTDTQYF.

V gene TRBV12-3 or TRBV12-4 combines with J gene TRBJ2-5; possible D gene TRBD2, 5 bases. CDR3 size: 15 residues. Trimming took 6 bases from V and 1 from J, leaving 15 bases between them. CDR3 nucleotide sequence: TGTGCCAGCAGCCTTCCCTACAGCGGCCAAGAGACCCAGTACTTC. This encodes CASSLPYSGQETQYF.

This clonotype has just a few counts. J is TRBJ2-1 and V is TRBV20-1; D unclear. Germline V gene lookup returns CDR1 DFQATT and CDR2 SNEGSKA (reference sequence). Deletions cut 1 base from V and 5 bases from J, with 6 bases between. The CDR3 is 12 amino acids. CDR3 in amino acids: CSARGNHNEQFF. CDR3 bases: TGCAGTGCTAGAGGGAACCACAATGAGCAGTTCTTC.